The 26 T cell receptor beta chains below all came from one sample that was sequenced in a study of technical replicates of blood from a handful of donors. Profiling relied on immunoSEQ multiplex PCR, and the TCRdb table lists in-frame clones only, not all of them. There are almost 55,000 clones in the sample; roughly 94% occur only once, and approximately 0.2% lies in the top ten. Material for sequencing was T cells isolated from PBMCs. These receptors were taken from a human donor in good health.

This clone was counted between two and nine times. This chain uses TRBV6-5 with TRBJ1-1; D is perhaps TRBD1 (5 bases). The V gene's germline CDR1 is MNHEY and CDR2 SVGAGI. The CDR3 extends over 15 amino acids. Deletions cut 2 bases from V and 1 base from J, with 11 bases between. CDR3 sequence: CASSYAGQGNTEAFF. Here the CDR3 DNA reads TGTGCCAGCAGTTACGCTGGGCAGGGGAACACTGAAGCTTTCTTT.

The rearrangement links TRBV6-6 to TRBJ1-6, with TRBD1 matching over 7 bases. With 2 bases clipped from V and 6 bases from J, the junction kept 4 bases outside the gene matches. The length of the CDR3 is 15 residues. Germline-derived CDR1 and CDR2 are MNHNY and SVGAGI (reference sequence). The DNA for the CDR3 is TGTGCCAGCAGTTACCAGGACAGGCTTAATTCACCCCTCCACTTT. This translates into CASSYQDRLNSPLHF.

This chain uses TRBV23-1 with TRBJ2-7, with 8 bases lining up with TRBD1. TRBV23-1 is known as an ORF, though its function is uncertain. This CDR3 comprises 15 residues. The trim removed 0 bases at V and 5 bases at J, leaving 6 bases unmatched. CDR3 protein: CASSQSLDRAHEQYF. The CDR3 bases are TGCGCCAGCAGTCAATCGCTGGACAGGGCCCACGAGCAGTACTTC.

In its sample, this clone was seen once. In nucleotides, the CDR3 is TGTGCCAGCAGCAGAGGACGTACAGGCTACGAGCAGTACTTC. Translating gives CASSRGRTGYEQYF. This chain joins TRBV5-6 and TRBJ2-7; tentatively, D is TRBD1 (5 bases). The CDR3 has 14 amino acids. V gave up 4 bases and J gave up 3 bases, with 14 bases separating them. Germline assignment: CDR1 SGHDT and CDR2 YYEEEE.

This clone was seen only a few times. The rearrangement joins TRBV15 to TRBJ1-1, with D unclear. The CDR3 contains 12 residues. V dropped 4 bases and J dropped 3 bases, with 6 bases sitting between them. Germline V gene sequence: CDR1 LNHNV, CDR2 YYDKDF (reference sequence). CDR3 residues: CATSNRYTEAFF. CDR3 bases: TGTGCCACCAGCAACAGATACACTGAAGCTTTCTTT.

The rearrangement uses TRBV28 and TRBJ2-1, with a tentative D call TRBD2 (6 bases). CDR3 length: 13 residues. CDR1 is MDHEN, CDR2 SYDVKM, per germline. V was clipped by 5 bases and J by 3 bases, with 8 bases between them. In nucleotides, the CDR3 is TGTGCCAGCAGTCGGGACTTCTACAATGAGCAGTTCTTC. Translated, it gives CASSRDFYNEQFF.

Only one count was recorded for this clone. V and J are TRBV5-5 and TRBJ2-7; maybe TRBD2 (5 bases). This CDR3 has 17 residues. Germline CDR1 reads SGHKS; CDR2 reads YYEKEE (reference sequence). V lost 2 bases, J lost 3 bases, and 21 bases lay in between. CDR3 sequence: CASSLPTTGVSIYEQYF. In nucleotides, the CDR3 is TGTGCCAGCAGCTTACCAACAACCGGGGTCAGTATCTACGAGCAGTACTTC.

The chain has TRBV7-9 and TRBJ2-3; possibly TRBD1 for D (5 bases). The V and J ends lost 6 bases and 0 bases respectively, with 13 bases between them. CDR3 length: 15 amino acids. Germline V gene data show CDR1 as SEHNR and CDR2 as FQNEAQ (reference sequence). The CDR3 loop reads CASRSTDHSTDTQYF. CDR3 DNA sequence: TGTGCCAGCAGATCGACAGACCATAGCACAGATACGCAGTATTTT.

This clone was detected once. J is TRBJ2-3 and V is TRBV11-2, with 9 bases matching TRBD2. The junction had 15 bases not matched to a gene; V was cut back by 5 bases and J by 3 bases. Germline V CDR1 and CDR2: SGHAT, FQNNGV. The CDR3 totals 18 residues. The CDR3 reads CASSPLFGRGGGTDTQYF. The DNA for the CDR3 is TGTGCCAGCAGCCCCCTTTTTGGGCGGGGGGGCGGTACAGATACGCAGTATTTT. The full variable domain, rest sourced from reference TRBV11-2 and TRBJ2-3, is EAGVAQSPRYKIIEKRQSVAFWCNPISGHATLYWYQQILGQGPKLLIQFQNNGVVDDSQLPKDRFSAERLKGVDSTLKIQPAKLEDSAVYLCASSPLFGRGGGTDTQYFGPGTRLTVL.

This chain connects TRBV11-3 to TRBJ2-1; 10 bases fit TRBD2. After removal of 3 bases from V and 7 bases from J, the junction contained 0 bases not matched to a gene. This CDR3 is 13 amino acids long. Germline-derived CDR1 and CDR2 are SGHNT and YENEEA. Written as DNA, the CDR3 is TGTGCCAGCAGCTTGACTAGCGGGAATGAGCAGTTCTTC. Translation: CASSLTSGNEQFF. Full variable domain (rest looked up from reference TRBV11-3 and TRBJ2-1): EAGVVQSPRYKIIEKKQPVAFWCNPISGHNTLYWYLQNLGQGPELLIRYENEEAVDDSQLPKDRFSAERLKGVDSTLKIQPAELGDSAVYLCASSLTSGNEQFFGPGTRLTVL.

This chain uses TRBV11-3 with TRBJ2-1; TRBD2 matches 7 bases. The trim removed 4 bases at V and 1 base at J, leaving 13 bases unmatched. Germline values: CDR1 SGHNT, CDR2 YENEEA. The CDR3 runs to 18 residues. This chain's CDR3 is CASSSTSETSISYNEQFF. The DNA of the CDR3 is TGTGCCAGCAGCTCCACGTCCGAGACTAGCATTTCCTACAATGAGCAGTTCTTC.

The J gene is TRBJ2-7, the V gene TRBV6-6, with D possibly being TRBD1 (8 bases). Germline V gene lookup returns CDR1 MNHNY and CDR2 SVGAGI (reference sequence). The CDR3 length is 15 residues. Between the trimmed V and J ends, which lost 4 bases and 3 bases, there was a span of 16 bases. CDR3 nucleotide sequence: TGTGCCAGCAGTTCGCAGAACAGGGGGGGCTACGAGCAGTACTTC. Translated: CASSSQNRGGYEQYF.

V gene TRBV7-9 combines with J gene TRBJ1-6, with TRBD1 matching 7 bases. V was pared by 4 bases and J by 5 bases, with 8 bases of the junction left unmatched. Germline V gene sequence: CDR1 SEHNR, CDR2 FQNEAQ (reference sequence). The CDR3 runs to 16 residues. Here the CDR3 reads CASSSGTGTDNSPLHF. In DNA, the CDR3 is TGTGCCAGCAGCTCAGGTACCGGGACAGATAATTCACCCCTCCACTTT.

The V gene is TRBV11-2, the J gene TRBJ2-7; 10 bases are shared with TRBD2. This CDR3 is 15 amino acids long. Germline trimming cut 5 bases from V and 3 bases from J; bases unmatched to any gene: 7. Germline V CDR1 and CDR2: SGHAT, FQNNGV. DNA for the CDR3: TGTGCCAGCAGCCTCCTAGCGGGGGCATACTACGAGCAGTACTTC. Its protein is CASSLLAGAYYEQYF.

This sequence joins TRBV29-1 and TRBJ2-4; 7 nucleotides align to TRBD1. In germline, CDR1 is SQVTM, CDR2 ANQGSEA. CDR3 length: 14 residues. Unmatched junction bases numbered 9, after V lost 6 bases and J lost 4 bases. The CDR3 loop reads CSVWTGELKNIQYF. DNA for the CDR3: TGCAGCGTCTGGACAGGAGAATTGAAAAACATTCAGTACTTC.

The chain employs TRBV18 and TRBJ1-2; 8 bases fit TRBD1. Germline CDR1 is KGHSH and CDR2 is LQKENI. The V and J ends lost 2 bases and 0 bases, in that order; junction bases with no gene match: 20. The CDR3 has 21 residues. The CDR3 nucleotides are TGTGCCAGCTCACCAACTACGTTGCTCATCTGGCGGACAGGGACTAACTATGGCTACACCTTC. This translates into CASSPTTLLIWRTGTNYGYTF.

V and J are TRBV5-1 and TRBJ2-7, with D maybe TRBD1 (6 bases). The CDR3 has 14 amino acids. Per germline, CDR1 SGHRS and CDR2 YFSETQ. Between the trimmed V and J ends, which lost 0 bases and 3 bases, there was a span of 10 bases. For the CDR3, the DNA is TGCGCCAGCAGCTTGGCTGGGGGCATCTACGAGCAGTACTTC. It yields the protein CASSLAGGIYEQYF.

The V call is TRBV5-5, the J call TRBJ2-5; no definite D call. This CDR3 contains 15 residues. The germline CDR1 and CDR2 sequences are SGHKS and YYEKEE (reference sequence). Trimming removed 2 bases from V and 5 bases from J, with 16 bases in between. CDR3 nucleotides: TGTGCCAGCAGCTTAATCTCCAGGATCTGGGAGACCCAGTACTTC. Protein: CASSLISRIWETQYF.

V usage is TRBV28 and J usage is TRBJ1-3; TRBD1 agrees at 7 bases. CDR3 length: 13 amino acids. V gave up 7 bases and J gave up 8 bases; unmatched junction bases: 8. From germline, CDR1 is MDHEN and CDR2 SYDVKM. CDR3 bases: TGTGCCAGCACGGGACAGATAGGGGACACCATATATTTT. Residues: CASTGQIGDTIYF.

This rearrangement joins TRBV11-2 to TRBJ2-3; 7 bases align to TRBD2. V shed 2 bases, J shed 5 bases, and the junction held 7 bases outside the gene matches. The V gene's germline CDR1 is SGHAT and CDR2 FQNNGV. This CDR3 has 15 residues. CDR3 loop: CASSLTSGDGDTQYF. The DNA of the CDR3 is TGTGCCAGCAGCTTAACGAGCGGGGATGGAGATACGCAGTATTTT.

CDR3 sequence: CASSTGLETQYF. DNA for the CDR3: TGCGCCAGCTCAACAGGTTTAGAGACCCAGTACTTC. V is TRBV10-2 and J is TRBJ2-5; D is possibly TRBD1 (5 bases). Trimming pared 8 bases from V and 4 bases from J, leaving 11 bases between. Germline lookup yields CDR1 WSHSY and CDR2 SAAADI. The CDR3 is 12 residues long.

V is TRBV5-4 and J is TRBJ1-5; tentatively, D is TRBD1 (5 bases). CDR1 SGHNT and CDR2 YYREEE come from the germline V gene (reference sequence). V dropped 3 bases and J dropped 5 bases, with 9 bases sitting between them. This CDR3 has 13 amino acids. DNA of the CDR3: TGTGCCAGCAGCTCCGACAGAGATCAGCCCCAGCATTTT. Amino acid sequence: CASSSDRDQPQHF.

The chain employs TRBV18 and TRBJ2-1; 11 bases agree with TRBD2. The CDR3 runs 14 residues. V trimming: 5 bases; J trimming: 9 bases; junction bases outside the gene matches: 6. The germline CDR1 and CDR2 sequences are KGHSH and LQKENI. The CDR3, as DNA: TGTGCCAGCTCAATAGCGGGAGGGCCGGGTGAGCAGTTCTTC. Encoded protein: CASSIAGGPGEQFF.

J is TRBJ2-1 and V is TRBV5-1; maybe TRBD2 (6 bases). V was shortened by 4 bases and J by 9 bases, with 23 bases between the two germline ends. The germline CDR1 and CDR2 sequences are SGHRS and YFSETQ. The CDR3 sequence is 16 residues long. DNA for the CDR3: TGCGCCAGCAGCCCGTCAGGAGGGATAGCCGGAGGTGAGCAGTTCTTC. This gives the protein CASSPSGGIAGGEQFF.

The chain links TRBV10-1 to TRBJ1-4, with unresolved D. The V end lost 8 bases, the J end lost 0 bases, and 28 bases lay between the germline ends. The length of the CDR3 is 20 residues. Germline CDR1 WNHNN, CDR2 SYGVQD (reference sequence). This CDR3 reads CASLLLPQVTLSATNEKLFF. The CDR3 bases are TGCGCCAGCCTTTTGCTACCTCAGGTAACTCTCTCTGCAACTAATGAAAAACTGTTTTTT.

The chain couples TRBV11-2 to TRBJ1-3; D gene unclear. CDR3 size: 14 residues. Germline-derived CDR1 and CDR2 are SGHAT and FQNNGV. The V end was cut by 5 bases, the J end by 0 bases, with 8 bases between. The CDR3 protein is CASSPSPSGNTIYF. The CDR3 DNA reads TGTGCCAGCAGCCCGAGCCCCTCTGGAAACACCATATATTTT. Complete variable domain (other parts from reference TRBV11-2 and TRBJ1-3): EAGVAQSPRYKIIEKRQSVAFWCNPISGHATLYWYQQILGQGPKLLIQFQNNGVVDDSQLPKDRFSAERLKGVDSTLKIQPAKLEDSAVYLCASSPSPSGNTIYFGEGSWLTVV.